This entry lists 14 T cell receptor beta chains sequenced from one sample in a study of T cell repertoires in cytomegalovirus infection. TCRdb ran MiXCR on the reads and lists one entry per CDR3 protein. Of about 490,000 distinct CDR3 sequences listed, 16% are singletons. Source material: CD8+ T cells from PBMCs. All receptors derive from a human donor in good health (CMV status not recorded). Some clones in this sample may be carry-over from other donors' samples.

The chain carries TRBV30 and TRBJ2-5, with D perhaps matching TRBD2 (5 bases). Germline loops: CDR1 GTSNPN, CDR2 SVGIG (reference sequence). Trimming took 1 base from V and 5 from J, leaving 14 bases between them. The CDR3 covers 14 residues. The CDR3 DNA follows: TGTGCCTGGAGTGCCGGTGCGGGTCGGGAGACCCAGTACTTC. This gives the protein CAWSAGAGRETQYF. The full variable domain, with the rest looked up from reference TRBV30 and TRBJ2-5, is SQTIHQWPATLVQPVGSPLSLECTVEGTSNPNLYWYRQAAGRGLQLLFYSVGIGQISSEVPQNLSASRPQDRQFILSSKKLLLSDSGFYLCAWSAGAGRETQYFGPGTRLLVL.

The CDR3 here is CASSYSPASYGYTF. The CDR3 DNA is TGTGCCAGCAGTTACTCACCGGCAAGTTATGGCTACACCTTC. The chain employs TRBV6-5 and TRBJ1-2; no firm D call. V was shortened by 0 bases and J by 5 bases, with 10 bases between the two germline ends. The V gene's germline CDR1 is MNHEY and CDR2 SVGAGI. This CDR3 has 14 amino acids.

This clonotype was recorded a few times. This chain links TRBV12-3 or TRBV12-4 with TRBJ2-2; D is perhaps TRBD1 or TRBD2 (5 bases each). Trimming stripped 11 bases from V and 2 bases from J, with 15 bases between. The CDR3 totals 14 residues. CDR3 DNA: TGTGCCTTCAACCCAGGGAGAAACACCGGGGAGCTGTTTTTT. Amino acid sequence: CAFNPGRNTGELFF.

The genes are TRBV19 and TRBJ1-2; TRBD1 matches at 7 bases. V lost 3 bases, J lost 4 bases, and 8 bases stayed unmatched. CDR3 size: 15 residues. CDR1 is LNHDA and CDR2 is SQIVND in the germline V gene (reference sequence). The CDR3 region is CASSMDRDSFYGYTF. The CDR3, as DNA: TGTGCCAGTAGTATGGACCGGGACAGCTTCTATGGCTACACCTTC.

The V gene is TRBV19, the J gene TRBJ1-5; the D gene is possibly TRBD1 (6 bases). Germline V lookup: CDR1 LNHDA, CDR2 SQIVND (reference sequence). V was clipped by 5 bases and J by 2 bases, with 16 bases between them. The CDR3 sequence is 16 residues long. The CDR3 nucleotides read TGTGCCAGTAGTGCGACAGGCCTAGCGGGCAATCAGCCCCAGCATTTT. It yields the protein CASSATGLAGNQPQHF. The whole variable domain, remainder taken from reference TRBV19 and TRBJ1-5, is DGGITQSPKYLFRKEGQNVTLSCEQNLNHDAMYWYRQDPGQGLRLIYYSQIVNDFQKGDIAEGYSVSREKKESFPLTVTSAQKNPTAFYLCASSATGLAGNQPQHFGDGTRLSIL.

This clonotype was recorded at least ten times. V gene TRBV7-9 combines with J gene TRBJ2-2, with D uncertain. This CDR3 region has 14 residues. CDR1 and CDR2 from the germline V gene are SEHNR and FQNEAQ (reference sequence). The V and J ends lost 6 bases and 7 bases respectively, with 15 bases between them. For the CDR3, the DNA is TGTGCCAGCAGTGGCCCCCCGGGTATCGGGGAGCTGTTTTTT. It encodes CASSGPPGIGELFF.

The table lists this clonotype with a few counts. The genes are TRBV6-6 and TRBJ2-7; D gene uncertain. The CDR3 consists of 14 residues. V was pared by 7 bases and J by 1 base, with 14 bases between. The germline gives CDR1 MNHNY, CDR2 SVGAGI (reference sequence). CDR3 protein: CASTQSTLSYEQYF. CDR3 coding DNA: TGTGCCAGCACTCAATCGACGCTTTCCTACGAGCAGTACTTC.

In its sample, this clonotype was seen many times. This rearrangement joins TRBV28 to TRBJ2-3, with 9 positions matching TRBD2. The ends lost 2 bases at V and 4 bases at J; junction bases unmatched: 7. The CDR3 loop spans 16 amino acids. Germline CDR1 is MDHEN and CDR2 is SYDVKM. CDR3 residues: CASSLGGGRAPDTQYF. The CDR3 region has the DNA TGTGCCAGCAGTTTAGGAGGCGGGAGGGCTCCAGATACGCAGTATTTT.

This clonotype was seen a few times. CDR3 amino acids: CASKDYEAFF. The CDR3 DNA is TGTGCCAGCAAAGATTATGAAGCTTTCTTT. The chain uses TRBV2 and TRBJ1-1; D not resolved. Germline CDR1 and CDR2: SNHLY and FYNNEI. The CDR3 covers 10 residues. V lost 7 bases and J lost 7, with 7 bases in between.

This clonotype occurred many times. The rearrangement uses TRBV7-9 and TRBJ2-5, with D perhaps being TRBD1 or TRBD2 (6 bases each). This CDR3 contains 14 residues. V lost 2 bases and J lost 5, with 12 bases in between. Germline V CDR1 and CDR2: SEHNR, FQNEAQ (reference sequence). CDR3 loop: CASSLPGAWETQYF. As DNA, the CDR3 is TGTGCCAGCAGCTTACCGGGGGCTTGGGAGACCCAGTACTTC.

There are many counts of this clonotype. The V call is TRBV11-2, the J call TRBJ1-1, with TRBD1 matching 8 bases. This CDR3 spans 16 amino acids. J lost 0 bases, V lost 8 bases, and 11 bases had no gene match. Germline CDR1 and CDR2: SGHAT and FQNNGV. CDR3 bases: TGTGCCAGCCATCGCCGGGACAGGCCTATGAACACTGAAGCTTTCTTT. As protein: CASHRRDRPMNTEAFF.

This clonotype was observed a few times. This chain links TRBV5-1 with TRBJ1-1; 9 bases match TRBD1. The CDR3 spans 16 residues. Germline CDR1 is SGHRS and CDR2 is YFSETQ. J was trimmed by 6 bases and V by 1 base; bases with no gene match: 10. The CDR3 protein is CASSLTGGASFPEAFF. The CDR3 bases are TGCGCCAGCAGCTTGACAGGGGGCGCATCTTTCCCTGAAGCTTTCTTT.

The chain combines TRBV9 with TRBJ2-2; TRBD2 aligns across 11 bases. CDR1 SGDLS and CDR2 YYNGEE come from the germline V gene. The ends lost 2 bases at V and 2 bases at J; junction bases unmatched: 2. The length of the CDR3 is 16 residues. In nucleotides, the CDR3 is TGTGCCAGCAGCGTCACTAGCGGGAGAAACACCGGGGAGCTGTTTTTT. Amino acid sequence: CASSVTSGRNTGELFF. Drawing the rest from reference TRBV9 and TRBJ2-2, the complete variable domain is DSGVTQTPKHLITATGQRVTLRCSPRSGDLSVYWYQQSLDQGLQFLIQYYNGEERAKGNILERFSAQQFPDLHSELNLSSLELGDSALYFCASSVTSGRNTGELFFGEGSRLTVL.

This clonotype occurred many times. The chain uses TRBV5-5 and TRBJ1-1; maybe TRBD1 (5 bases). Looked up from germline, CDR1 is SGHKS and CDR2 is YYEKEE (reference sequence). V lost 1 base to trimming and J lost 7 bases, with 8 bases between them. The CDR3 is 12 residues long. The CDR3 DNA reads TGTGCCAGCAGCTTGCGAGGGGATGAAGCTTTCTTT. It translates to CASSLRGDEAFF.